These T cell receptor beta chains were read from a single sample in a study of T cells in Graves' hyperthyroidism and ophthalmopathy. One entry per CDR3 protein results from TCRdb running MiXCR on the multiplex PCR reads. The repertoire holds approximately 300,000 distinct CDR3 sequences, approximately 17% seen once, with around 58% in the top ten. The sequencing sample was made of blood. These receptors all come from a woman in her fifties or sixties with Graves' ophthalmopathy. Both conserved end residues are part of each CDR3. A D gene is named only where the DNA matches it firmly. Some rows mark clone size as missing; the rest say once, few, many or name a class of expanded clone.

TGTGCCAGCAGCTTAACGCCCCAGGGCTACGAGCAGTACTTC	CASSLTPQGYEQYF	14	many	TRBV7-3	TRBJ2-7	NA
TGTGCCAGCTCTCGGACTAGCGGGAGGGACACAGATACGCAGTATTTT	CASSRTSGRDTDTQYF	16	many	TRBV18	TRBJ2-3	TRBD2
TGTGCCAGCAGCGTAGCCCGGGGACCCCGTGAGAACACTGAAGCTTTCTTT	CASSVARGPRENTEAFF	17	few	TRBV9	TRBJ1-1	NA
TGCAGTGCGCCAGGACAGCAGAACACCGGGGAGCTGTTTTTT	CSAPGQQNTGELFF	14	few	TRBV20-1	TRBJ2-2	NA
TGTGCCACCTCCCCCCTAGCGGAAGAGACCCAGTACTTC	CATSPLAEETQYF	13	NA	TRBV27	TRBJ2-5	TRBD2
TGTGCCAGCAGCCAAGCACAGGGGGCCGTCCCTGGAAACACCATATATTTT	CASSQAQGAVPGNTIYF	17	NA	TRBV3-1	TRBJ1-3	TRBD1
TGCGCCAGCAGCCTCCGTCCCTACAATGAGCAGTTCTTC	CASSLRPYNEQFF	13	many	TRBV5-1	TRBJ2-1	NA
TGTGCCAGTGGGGGAGACAATGAAAAACTGTTTTTT	CASGGDNEKLFF	12	NA	TRBV12-3/TRBV12-4	TRBJ1-4	NA
TGCGCCAGCAGCTTGTGGACAGGTGGTTTCACGACAGATACGCAGTATTTT	CASSLWTGGFTTDTQYF	17	many	TRBV5-1	TRBJ2-3	TRBD1
TGTGCCTGCCGAAGGCAGGGAGGCAATCAGCCCCAGCATTTT	CACRRQGGNQPQHF	14	many	TRBV2	TRBJ1-5	NA
TGTGCCAGCATTGAGGGGGGAGTAACTAATGAAAAACTGTTTTTT	CASIEGGVTNEKLFF	15	many	TRBV28	TRBJ1-4	NA
TGTGCCAGTAGTCCGGGACTAGCGGGAGCGGTCGATACGCAGTATTTT	CASSPGLAGAVDTQYF	16	many	TRBV19	TRBJ2-3	TRBD2
TGTGCCAGCAGTTCCCTCGACAACGAGCAGTACTTC	CASSSLDNEQYF	12	NA	TRBV6-2/TRBV6-3	TRBJ2-7	NA
TGTGCCAGCGGGCGGGCTACTGAAGCTTTCTTT	CASGRATEAFF	11	few	TRBV27	TRBJ1-1	NA
TGTGCCTGGAAAGGGGGGACAGGGGGAGGCTACACCTTC	CAWKGGTGGGYTF	13	NA	TRBV30	TRBJ1-2	TRBD1
TGTGCCAGCAGCTTCCGCGGCGGGGGGGACGGTGAGCAGTTCTTC	CASSFRGGGDGEQFF	15	many	TRBV11-2	TRBJ2-1	TRBD2
TGTGCCAGCAGCCAAGTACTACACCCCTCAGATACGCAGTATTTT	CASSQVLHPSDTQYF	15	many	TRBV7-2	TRBJ2-3	NA
TGTGCCAGCAATTACGTGGGGGTTGGCAATCAGCCCCAGCATTTT	CASNYVGVGNQPQHF	15	many	TRBV2	TRBJ1-5	NA